This T cell receptor (beta chain) is drawn from a study of T cell responses to AZD1222 COVID-19 vaccine. General observations from the study: Without day 14 samples, only post-peak T cell repertoires were studied. The CD4 TCRs associated with vaccination extended across spike and predominated at 160-218 and 743-854. Close to half of all spike-specific TCRs reportedly target regions of the variants that are unmutated. Two AZD1222 doses significantly raised spike-specific TCR breadth and depth over controls.

Sequenced by immunoSEQ multiplex PCR; TCRdb stores in-frame clones only, minus some. The sample shows roughly 79,000 clones, about 91% of them seen only once. Details on this clone: The antigen is not known.

This clonotype was obtained from an adult in good health. The material sequenced was peripheral blood, taken on day 0 of MenACWY control vaccination.

CDR3 coding DNA: TGTGCCAGCAGCGGATCGGGACAGGGGGATGGCTACACCTTC. It specifies CASSGSGQGDGYTF. The V call is TRBV7-9, the J call TRBJ1-2; 11 bases align to TRBD1. CDR3 length: 14 amino acids. Germline CDR1 and CDR2: SEHNR and FQNEAQ (reference sequence). V trimming: 5 bases; J trimming: 6 bases; junction bases outside the gene matches: 5.